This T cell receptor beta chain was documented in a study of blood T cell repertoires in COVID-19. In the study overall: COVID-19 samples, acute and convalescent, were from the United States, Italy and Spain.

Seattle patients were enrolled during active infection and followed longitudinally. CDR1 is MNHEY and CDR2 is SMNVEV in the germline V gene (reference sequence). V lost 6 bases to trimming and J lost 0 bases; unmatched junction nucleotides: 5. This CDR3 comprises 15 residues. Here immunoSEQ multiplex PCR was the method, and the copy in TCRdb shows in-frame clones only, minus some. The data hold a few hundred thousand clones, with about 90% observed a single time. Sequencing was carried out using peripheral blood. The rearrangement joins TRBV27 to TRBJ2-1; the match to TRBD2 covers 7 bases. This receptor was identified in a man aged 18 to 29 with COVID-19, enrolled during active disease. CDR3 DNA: TGTGCCAGCAGCCAGAGCGGGAACTCCTACAATGAGCAGTTCTTC. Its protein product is CASSQSGNSYNEQFF.